Below, 9 T cell receptor beta chains from the same sample are listed, as sequenced in a study of T cell changes during pregnancy in multiple sclerosis. The table came from immunoSEQ multiplex PCR; TCRdb's copy has only in-frame clones and leaves some out. The table includes approximately 28,000 clones, approximately 90% detected once. The material sequenced was CD8+ T cells from peripheral blood mononuclear cells, taken before pregnancy. These receptors came from a female donor with multiple sclerosis, enrolled in a pregnancy study.

The rearrangement links TRBV7-9 to TRBJ2-1; possibly TRBD2 for D (5 bases). V was shortened by 2 bases and J by 0 bases, with 5 bases between the two germline ends. The CDR3 sequence is 14 residues long. Germline V gene sequence: CDR1 SEHNR, CDR2 FQNEAQ (reference sequence). CDR3 coding DNA: TGTGCCAGCAGCTTAACTAGCTCCTACAATGAGCAGTTCTTC. As protein: CASSLTSSYNEQFF.

V usage is TRBV4-1 and J usage is TRBJ2-7, with 9 bases that match TRBD2. The V and J ends lost 1 base and 2 bases, in that order; junction bases with no gene match: 3. The CDR3 runs 15 residues. The germline gives CDR1 MGHRA, CDR2 YSYEKL. CDR3 residues: CASSQGGGGAYEQYF. The CDR3 nucleotides read TGCGCCAGCAGCCAAGGGGGCGGGGGGGCCTACGAGCAGTACTTC.

The CDR3 DNA sequence: TGTGCCACCTCAGATATAGCCAAAAACATTCAGTACTTC. Translation: CATSDIAKNIQYF. The chain carries TRBV7-9 and TRBJ2-4; D gene uncertain. Germline assignment: CDR1 SEHNR and CDR2 FQNEAQ (reference sequence). V was pared by 10 bases and J by 0 bases, with 10 bases between. The CDR3 runs 13 residues. Complete variable domain (other parts from reference TRBV7-9 and TRBJ2-4): DTGVSQNPRHKITKRGQNVTFRCDPISEHNRLYWYRQTLGQGPEFLTYFQNEAQLEKSRLLSDRFSAERPKGSFSTLEIQRTEQGDSAMYLCATSDIAKNIQYFGAGTRLSVL.

This clone was picked up a small number of times. The J gene is TRBJ2-1, the V gene TRBV29-1, with TRBD2 matching 10 bases. Germline V lookup: CDR1 SQVTM, CDR2 ANQGSEA. V lost 3 bases to trimming and J lost 15 bases; unmatched junction nucleotides: 26. The CDR3 runs to 18 residues. CDR3 sequence (DNA): TGCAGCGTTGAGGTGACTAGCGGGTTAGGAGATATTACGTTGTCTCTGTTCTTC. Translated: CSVEVTSGLGDITLSLFF.

The chain uses TRBV4-1 and TRBJ1-4; D possibly corresponds to TRBD1 (5 bases). CDR1 and CDR2 from the germline V gene are MGHRA and YSYEKL. V lost 3 bases, J lost 1 base, and 9 bases lay in between. The CDR3 has 15 residues. The CDR3 bases are TGCGCCAGCAGCCAGGACGACAGAACTAATGAAAAACTGTTTTTT. It is translated as CASSQDDRTNEKLFF.

As for this clone: This sample includes further DNA sequences coding for the same CDR3. The chain is built from TRBV4-3 and TRBJ2-7, with a tentative D call TRBD1 (6 bases). V was cut by 0 bases and J by 3 bases, with 9 bases left in between. Germline V gene data show CDR1 as LGHNA and CDR2 as YSLEER. This CDR3 is built from 14 residues. The CDR3 here is CASSQDRGNYEQYF. CDR3 sequence (DNA): TGCGCCAGCAGCCAAGACAGGGGAAACTACGAGCAGTACTTC.

The CDR3 loop is CASSPLQTGLSQPQHF. In DNA form, the CDR3 reads TGTGCCAGCTCACCACTACAGACAGGGTTAAGTCAGCCCCAGCATTTT. This chain connects TRBV18 to TRBJ1-5, with 7 bases aligning to TRBD1. Germline V gene lookup returns CDR1 KGHSH and CDR2 LQKENI. The V and J ends lost 1 base and 6 bases, in that order; junction bases with no gene match: 9. CDR3 length: 16 residues.

The chain is built from TRBV7-3 and TRBJ2-1, with a possible D match to TRBD2 (7 bases). The V end lost 5 bases, the J end lost 5 bases, and 16 bases lay between the germline ends. Germline values: CDR1 SGHTA, CDR2 FQGTGA. This CDR3 has 15 residues. CDR3 in amino acids: CASSRGGGGHNEQFF. The CDR3 DNA reads as TGTGCCAGCAGCCGGGGAGGGGGGGGCCACAATGAGCAGTTCTTC.

The chain joins TRBV11-2 to TRBJ2-1; D not resolved. This CDR3 has 13 amino acids. CDR1 is SGHAT, CDR2 FQNNGV, per germline. The V gene lost 2 bases and the J gene lost 6 bases, with 8 bases spanning the gap. CDR3 sequence (DNA): TGTGCCAGCAGCTTACCCCCTAGCAATGAGCAGTTCTTC. Translation: CASSLPPSNEQFF.